This T cell receptor (beta chain) came from a study of blood T cell repertoires in COVID-19. In the study overall: Samples taken during acute and convalescent COVID-19 were collected in the United States, Italy and Spain.

In germline, CDR1 is KGHDR, CDR2 SFDVKD. V lost 4 bases and J lost 6, with 17 bases in between. The CDR3 runs to 15 residues. Authors' processing steps: The authors estimated nucleated cell counts from reference gene primer amplification. Clones were read by immunoSEQ multiplex PCR, and TCRdb kept only the in-frame ones, dropping some. The V and J calls and clone size were taken over from that table, and D and trimming were inferred from the DNA. The table includes about 64,000 clones, about 93% detected once. This rearrangement joins TRBV24-1 to TRBJ1-2, with D possibly matching TRBD1 (5 bases). The TCR comes from a woman aged 80 or over with active COVID-19. Sequencing was performed on peripheral blood. For the CDR3, the DNA is TGTGCCACCAGTGACCCTGGCGTCCCGGGGGATGGCTACACCTTC. It specifies CATSDPGVPGDGYTF.